The clone carrying this T cell receptor beta chain was seen ten or more times. Its specificity is unknown. The sample is drawn from a study of spatial heterogeneity in lung cancer. Study observations and caveats: The study found ubiquitous expanded tumor TCRs in blood more at resection than follow-up.

TCRdb reprocessed the 5' RACE reads via MiXCR and lists one record per CDR3 protein. The sample carries some 37,000 distinct CDR3 sequences, 7.5% recorded once. Time point noted: sample taken at primary tumor resection. V was cut by 1 base and J by 6 bases, with 7 bases left in between. The CDR3 consists of 13 residues. Germline lookup yields CDR1 LGHNA and CDR2 YSLEER. Here the sequenced sample was PBMCs, taken at surgery. This sequence was found in a male donor with early-stage non-small cell lung cancer. This chain connects TRBV4-3 to TRBJ2-1; D is ambiguous. CDR3 sequence reads: CASSQGAGNEQFF. In DNA form, the CDR3 reads TGCGCCAGCAGCCAAGGAGCCGGCAATGAGCAGTTCTTC.